Below, one T cell receptor (beta chain) is given with its context. The PCR made use of 60 Vbeta and 13 Jbeta primers. This table comes from immunoSEQ multiplex PCR, and its TCRdb copy is limited to in-frame clones, with some not included. The table includes about 140,000 clones, about 80% detected once. The sample originates from a study of cytomegalovirus exposure and HLA in healthy donors. The length of the CDR3 is 18 residues. The germline CDR1 and CDR2 sequences are MDHEN and SYDVKM. Trimming removed 4 bases from V and 3 bases from J; junction bases left unmatched: 11. The source is a man younger than 40 in good health and CMV-seronegative. This chain uses TRBV28 with TRBJ2-1; 11 positions agree with TRBD1. The specimen sequenced was PBMCs. This CDR3 is CASSSNPGQGVRYNEQFF. CDR3 nucleotides: TGTGCCAGCAGTTCCAACCCGGGACAGGGGGTTCGCTACAATGAGCAGTTCTTC.